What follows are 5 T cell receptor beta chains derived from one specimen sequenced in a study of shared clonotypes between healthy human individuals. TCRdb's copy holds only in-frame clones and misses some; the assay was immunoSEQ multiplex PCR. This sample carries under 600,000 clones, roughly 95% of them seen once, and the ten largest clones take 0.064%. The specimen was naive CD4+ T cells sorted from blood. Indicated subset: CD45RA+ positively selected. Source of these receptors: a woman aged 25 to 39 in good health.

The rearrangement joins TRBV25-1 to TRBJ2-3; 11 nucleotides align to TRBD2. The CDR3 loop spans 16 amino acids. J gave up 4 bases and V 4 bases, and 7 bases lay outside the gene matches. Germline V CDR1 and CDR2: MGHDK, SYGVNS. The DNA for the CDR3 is TGTGCCAGCAGTGGGACTAGCGGGTTGGGGCCAGATACGCAGTATTTT. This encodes CASSGTSGLGPDTQYF. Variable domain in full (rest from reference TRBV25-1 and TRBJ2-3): EADIYQTPRYLVIGTGKKITLECSQTMGHDKMYWYQQDPGMELHLIHYSYGVNSTEKGDLSSESTVSRIRTEHFPLTLESARPSHTSQYLCASSGTSGLGPDTQYFGPGTRLTVL.

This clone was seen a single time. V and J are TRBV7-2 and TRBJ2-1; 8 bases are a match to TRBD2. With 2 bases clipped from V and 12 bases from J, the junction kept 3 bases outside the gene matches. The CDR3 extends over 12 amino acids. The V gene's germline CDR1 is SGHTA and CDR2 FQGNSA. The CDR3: CASSLMAGGQFF. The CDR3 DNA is TGTGCCAGCAGCTTAATGGCGGGAGGGCAGTTCTTC.

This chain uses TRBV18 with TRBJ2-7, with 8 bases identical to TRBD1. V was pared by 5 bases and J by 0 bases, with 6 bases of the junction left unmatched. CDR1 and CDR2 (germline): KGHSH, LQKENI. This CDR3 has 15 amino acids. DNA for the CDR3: TGTGCCAGCTCAACGACTACAGGGGGCTCCTACGAGCAGTACTTC. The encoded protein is CASSTTTGGSYEQYF. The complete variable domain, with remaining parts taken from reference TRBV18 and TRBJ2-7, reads NAGVMQNPRHLVRRRGQEARLRCSPMKGHSHVYWYRQLPEEGLKFMVYLQKENIIDESGMPKERFSAEFPKEGPSILRIQQVVRGDSAAYFCASSTTTGGSYEQYFGPGTRLTVT.

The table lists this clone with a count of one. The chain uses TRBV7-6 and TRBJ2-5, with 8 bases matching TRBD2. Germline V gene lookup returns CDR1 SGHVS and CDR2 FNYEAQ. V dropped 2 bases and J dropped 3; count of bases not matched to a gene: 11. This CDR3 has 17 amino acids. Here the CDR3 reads CASSLWGAGAKKETQYF. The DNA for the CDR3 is TGTGCCAGCAGCTTATGGGGAGCGGGAGCAAAAAAAGAGACCCAGTACTTC.

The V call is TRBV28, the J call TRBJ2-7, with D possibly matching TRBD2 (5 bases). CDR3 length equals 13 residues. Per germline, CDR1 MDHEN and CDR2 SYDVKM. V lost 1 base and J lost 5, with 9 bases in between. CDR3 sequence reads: CASSLSTSHEQYF. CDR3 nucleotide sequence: TGTGCCAGCAGTTTATCTACTAGTCACGAGCAGTACTTC.